This record covers a single TCR beta chain. Its antigen is as yet unknown. Time point noted: cycle 4 day 1 (C4D1), after 6 weeks of nivolumab. All patients relapsed after autologous stem cell transplantation, and brentuximab vedotin exposure varied. Magnetic negative selection served to purify CD4+ T cells out of PBMCs that had been thawed. This sample was taken from a study of PD-1 blockade in classical Hodgkin lymphoma. CDR1 is MDHEN, CDR2 SYDVKM, per germline. Trimming took 5 bases from V and 10 from J, leaving 12 bases between them. This CDR3 spans 12 amino acids. Regarding the study as a whole: Those achieving complete response showed baseline diversity like newly diagnosed patients. Relapsed/refractory patients reportedly had the lowest baseline TCR diversity, below newly diagnosed patients, who were below healthy donors.

TCRdb keeps only in-frame clones here, not all; method: immunoSEQ multiplex PCR. The data contain 18,000 or so clones, 60% to 80% of them singletons. The sample consisted of CD4+ T cells from blood, taken before the fourth cycle of nivolumab. The V call is TRBV28, the J call TRBJ2-1; D is tentatively TRBD1 or TRBD2 (5 bases each). The origin of this receptor is a human donor with classical Hodgkin lymphoma. CDR3 loop: CASSPGTSEQFF. The CDR3 DNA sequence: TGTGCCAGCAGTCCAGGGACCAGCGAGCAGTTCTTC. Filled out from reference TRBV28 and TRBJ2-1, the complete variable domain reads DVKVTQSSRYLVKRTGEKVFLECVQDMDHENMFWYRQDPGLGLRLIYFSYDVKMKEKGDIPEGYSVSREKKERFSLILESASTNQTSMYLCASSPGTSEQFFGPGTRLTVL.